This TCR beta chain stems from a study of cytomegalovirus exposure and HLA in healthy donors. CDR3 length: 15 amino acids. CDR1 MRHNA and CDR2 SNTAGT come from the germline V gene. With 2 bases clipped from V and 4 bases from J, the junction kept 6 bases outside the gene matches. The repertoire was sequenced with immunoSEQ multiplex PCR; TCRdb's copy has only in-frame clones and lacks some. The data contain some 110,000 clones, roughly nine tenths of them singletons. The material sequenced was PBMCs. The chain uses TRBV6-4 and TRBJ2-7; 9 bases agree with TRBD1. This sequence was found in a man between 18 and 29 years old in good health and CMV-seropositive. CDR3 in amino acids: CASSDPDRGGYEQYF. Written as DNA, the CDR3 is TGTGCCAGCAGTGACCCTGACAGGGGGGGGTACGAGCAGTACTTC.